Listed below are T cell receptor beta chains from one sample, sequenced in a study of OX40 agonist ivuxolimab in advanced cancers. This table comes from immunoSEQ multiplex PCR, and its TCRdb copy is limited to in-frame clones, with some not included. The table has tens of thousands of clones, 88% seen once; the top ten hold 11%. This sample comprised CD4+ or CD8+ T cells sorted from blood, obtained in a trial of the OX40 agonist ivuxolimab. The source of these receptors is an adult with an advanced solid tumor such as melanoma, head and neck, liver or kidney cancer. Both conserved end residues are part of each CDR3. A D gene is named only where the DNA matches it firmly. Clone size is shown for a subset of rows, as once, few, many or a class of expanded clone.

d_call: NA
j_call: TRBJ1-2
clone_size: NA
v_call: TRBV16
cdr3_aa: CASSQGYDYGYTF
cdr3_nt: TGTGCCAGCAGCCAAGGGTACGACTATGGCTACACCTTC

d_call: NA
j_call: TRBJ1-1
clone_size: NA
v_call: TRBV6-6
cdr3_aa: CASSYPDSANTEAFF
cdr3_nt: TGTGCCAGCAGTTACCCTGACAGTGCGAACACTGAAGCTTTCTTT

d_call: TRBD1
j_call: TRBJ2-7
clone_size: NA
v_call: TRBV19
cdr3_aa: CASSGQVGEQYF
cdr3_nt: TGTGCCAGTAGTGGACAGGTCGGGGAGCAGTACTTC

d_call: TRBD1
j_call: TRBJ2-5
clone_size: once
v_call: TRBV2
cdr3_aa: CASTGTVGQETQYF
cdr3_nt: TGTGCCAGCACTGGGACAGTGGGGCAAGAGACCCAGTACTTC

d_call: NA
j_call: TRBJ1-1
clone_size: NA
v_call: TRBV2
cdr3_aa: CASSRTVNTEAFF
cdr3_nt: TGTGCCAGCAGCCGGACAGTGAACACTGAAGCTTTCTTT

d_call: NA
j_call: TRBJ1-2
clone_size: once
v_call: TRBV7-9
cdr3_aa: CASSLDGRSYGYTF
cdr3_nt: TGTGCCAGCAGCTTAGATGGGAGGAGCTATGGCTACACCTTC

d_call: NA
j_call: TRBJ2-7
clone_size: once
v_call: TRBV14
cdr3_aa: CASSQTGIEQYF
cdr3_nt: TGTGCCAGCAGCCAAACAGGGATCGAGCAGTACTTC

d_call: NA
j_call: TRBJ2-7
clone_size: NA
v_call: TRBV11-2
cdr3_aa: CASSQISGEQYF
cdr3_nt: TGTGCCAGCAGCCAAATCAGCGGCGAGCAGTACTTC

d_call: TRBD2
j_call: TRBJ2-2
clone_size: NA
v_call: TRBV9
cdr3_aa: CASSTGTSGLTGELFF
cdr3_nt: TGTGCCAGCAGCACCGGGACTAGCGGGCTCACCGGGGAGCTGTTTTTT

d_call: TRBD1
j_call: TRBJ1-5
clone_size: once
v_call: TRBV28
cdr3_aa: CASSPRDSLFGSQPQHF
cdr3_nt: TGTGCCAGCAGTCCCCGGGACAGTTTGTTCGGTAGTCAGCCCCAGCATTTT

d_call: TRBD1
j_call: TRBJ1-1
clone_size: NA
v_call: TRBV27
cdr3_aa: CAIQGGENTEAFF
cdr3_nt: TGTGCCATCCAGGGGGGGGAGAACACTGAAGCTTTCTTT

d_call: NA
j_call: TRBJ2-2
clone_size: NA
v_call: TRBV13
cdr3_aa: CASSLAGHNTGELFF
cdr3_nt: TGTGCCAGCAGCTTAGCAGGACACAACACCGGGGAGCTGTTTTTT

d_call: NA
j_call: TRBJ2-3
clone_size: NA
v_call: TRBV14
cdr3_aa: CASSQFAGQGITDTQYF
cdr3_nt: TGTGCCAGCAGCCAATTCGCGGGGCAGGGGATCACAGATACGCAGTATTTT

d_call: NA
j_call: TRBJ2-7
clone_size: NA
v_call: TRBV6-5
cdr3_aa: CASSLTVSYEQYF
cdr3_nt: TGTGCCAGCAGTTTGACAGTCTCCTACGAGCAGTACTTC

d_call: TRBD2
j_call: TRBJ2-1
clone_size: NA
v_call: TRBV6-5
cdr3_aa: CASSYGSSGDNEQFF
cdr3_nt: TGTGCCAGCAGTTACGGCTCTAGCGGGGACAATGAGCAGTTCTTC

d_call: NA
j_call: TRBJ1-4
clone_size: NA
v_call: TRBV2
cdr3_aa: CASIPQNEKLFF
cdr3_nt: TGTGCCAGCATTCCCCAGAATGAAAAACTGTTTTTT

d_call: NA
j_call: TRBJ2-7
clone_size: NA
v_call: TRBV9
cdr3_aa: CASSVAPADSYEQYF
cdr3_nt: TGTGCCAGCAGCGTAGCCCCGGCGGACTCCTACGAGCAGTACTTC

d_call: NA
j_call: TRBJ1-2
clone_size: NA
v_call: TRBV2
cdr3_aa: CASIPPTGSNYGYTF
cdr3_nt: TGTGCCAGCATTCCCCCGACAGGTTCTAACTATGGCTACACCTTC

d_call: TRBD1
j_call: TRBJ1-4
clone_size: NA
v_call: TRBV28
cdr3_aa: CASSSRDRGLNEKLFF
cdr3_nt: TGTGCCAGCAGTTCCCGGGACAGGGGTTTAAACGAAAAACTGTTTTTT

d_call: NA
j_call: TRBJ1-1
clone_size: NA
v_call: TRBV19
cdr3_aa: CASSMRGNTEAFF
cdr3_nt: TGTGCCAGTAGTATGAGGGGGAACACTGAAGCTTTCTTT

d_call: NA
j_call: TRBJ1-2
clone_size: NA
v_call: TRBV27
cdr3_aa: CASSLRGGGAYGYTF
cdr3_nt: TGTGCCAGCAGTTTGAGGGGGGGCGGGGCGTATGGCTACACCTTC

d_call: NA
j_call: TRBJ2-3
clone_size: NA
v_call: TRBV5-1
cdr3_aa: CASSFLGPGTDTQYF
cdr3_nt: TGCGCCAGCAGCTTCTTAGGGCCTGGCACAGATACGCAGTATTTT

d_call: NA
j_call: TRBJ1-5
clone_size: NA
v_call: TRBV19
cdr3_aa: CASWTVYSNQPQHF
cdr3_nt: TGTGCCAGTTGGACAGTTTATAGCAATCAGCCCCAGCATTTT

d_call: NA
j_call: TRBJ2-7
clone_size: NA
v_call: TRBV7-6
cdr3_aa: CASSAGGTTYEQYF
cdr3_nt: TGTGCCAGCAGCGCAGGCGGAACCACCTACGAGCAGTACTTC

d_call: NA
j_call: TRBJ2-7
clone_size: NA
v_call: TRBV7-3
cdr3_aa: CASSQSHPAESSYEQYF
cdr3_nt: TGTGCCAGCAGCCAATCCCACCCTGCGGAGAGCTCCTACGAGCAGTACTTC

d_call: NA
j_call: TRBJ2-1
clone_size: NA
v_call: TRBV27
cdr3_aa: CASSLNYNEQFF
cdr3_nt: TGTGCCAGCAGCCTGAACTACAATGAGCAGTTCTTC

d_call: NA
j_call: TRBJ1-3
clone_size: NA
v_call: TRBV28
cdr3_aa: CASRLRFSSGNTIYF
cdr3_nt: TGTGCCAGCAGACTTAGGTTCAGCTCTGGAAACACCATATATTTT

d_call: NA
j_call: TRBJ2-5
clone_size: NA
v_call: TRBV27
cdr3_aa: CASRGLVETQYF
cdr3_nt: TGTGCCAGCAGGGGGTTGGTCGAGACCCAGTACTTC

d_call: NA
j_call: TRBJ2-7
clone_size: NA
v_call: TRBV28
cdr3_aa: CASSLWTPNYEQYF
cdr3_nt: TGTGCCAGCAGTTTATGGACTCCTAACTACGAGCAGTACTTC

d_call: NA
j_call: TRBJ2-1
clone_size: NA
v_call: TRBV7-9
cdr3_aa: CASSTGPNEQFF
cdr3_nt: TGTGCCAGCAGTACTGGTCCCAATGAGCAGTTCTTC

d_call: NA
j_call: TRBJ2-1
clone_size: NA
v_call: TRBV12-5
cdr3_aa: CASPSGRGLNEQFF
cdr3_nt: TGTGCTAGTCCCAGTGGGAGGGGGCTCAATGAGCAGTTCTTC

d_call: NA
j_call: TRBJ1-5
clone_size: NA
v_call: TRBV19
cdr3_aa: CASSSVTEYSNQPQHF
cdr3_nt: TGTGCCAGTAGTTCGGTGACAGAATATAGCAATCAGCCCCAGCATTTT

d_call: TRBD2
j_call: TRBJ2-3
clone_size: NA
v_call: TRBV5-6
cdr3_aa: CASSLGGGGADTQYF
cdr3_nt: TGTGCCAGCAGCTTGGGAGGCGGGGGGGCAGATACGCAGTATTTT

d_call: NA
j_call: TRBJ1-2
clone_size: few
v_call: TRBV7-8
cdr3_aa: CASSLEGFSNYGYTF
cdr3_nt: TGTGCCAGCAGCTTAGAAGGGTTTTCTAACTATGGCTACACCTTC

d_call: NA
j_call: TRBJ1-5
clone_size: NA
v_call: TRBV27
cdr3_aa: CASSLYPNQPQHF
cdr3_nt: TGTGCCAGCAGTTTATACCCCAATCAGCCCCAGCATTTT

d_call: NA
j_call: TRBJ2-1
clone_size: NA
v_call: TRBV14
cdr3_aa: CASSQGYGGQFF
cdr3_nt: TGTGCCAGCAGCCAAGGGTACGGGGGGCAGTTCTTC

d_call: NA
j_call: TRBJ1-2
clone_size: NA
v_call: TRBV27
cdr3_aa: CASSNPGWSGYTF
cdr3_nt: TGTGCCAGCAGTAACCCCGGTTGGAGTGGCTACACCTTC

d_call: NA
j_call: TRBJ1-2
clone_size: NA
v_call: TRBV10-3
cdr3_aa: CAISESAGGGYTF
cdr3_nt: TGTGCCATCAGTGAGTCGGCAGGAGGCGGCTACACCTTC

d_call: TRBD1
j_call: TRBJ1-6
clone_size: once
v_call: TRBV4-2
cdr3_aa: CASSQEPGGNSPLHF
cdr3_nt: TGTGCCAGCAGCCAAGAGCCAGGGGGGAATTCACCCCTCCACTTT

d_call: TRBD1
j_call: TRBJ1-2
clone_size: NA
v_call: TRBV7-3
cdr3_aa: CASSPLPGGYGYTF
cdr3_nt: TGTGCCAGCAGCCCCCTCCCAGGGGGGTATGGCTACACCTTC

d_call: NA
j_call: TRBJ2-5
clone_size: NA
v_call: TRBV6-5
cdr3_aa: CASSYTGRAETQYF
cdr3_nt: TGTGCCAGCAGTTACACAGGGAGGGCGGAGACCCAGTACTTC

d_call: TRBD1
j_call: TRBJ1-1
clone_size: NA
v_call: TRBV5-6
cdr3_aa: CASSTWDSVTEAFF
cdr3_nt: TGTGCCAGCAGCACCTGGGACAGCGTCACTGAAGCTTTCTTT

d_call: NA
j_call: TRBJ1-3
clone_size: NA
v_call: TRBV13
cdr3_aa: CASSLGRRAGNTIYF
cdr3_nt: TGTGCCAGCAGCTTAGGCCGCAGGGCTGGAAACACCATATATTTT

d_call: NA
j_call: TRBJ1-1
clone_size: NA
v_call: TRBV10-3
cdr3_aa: CAISESARVKAFF
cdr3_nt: TGTGCCATCAGTGAGTCGGCCCGGGTAAAAGCTTTCTTT

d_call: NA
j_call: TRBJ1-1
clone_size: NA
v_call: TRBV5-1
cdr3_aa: CASSLAAANTEAFF
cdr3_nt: TGCGCCAGCAGCTTGGCGGCAGCGAACACTGAAGCTTTCTTT

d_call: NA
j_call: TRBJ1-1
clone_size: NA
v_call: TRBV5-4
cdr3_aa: CASSLAKNMNTEAFF
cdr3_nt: TGTGCCAGCAGCTTGGCAAAGAACATGAACACTGAAGCTTTCTTT

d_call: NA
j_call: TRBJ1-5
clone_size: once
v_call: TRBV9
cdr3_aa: CASSPEGYRVGNQPQHF
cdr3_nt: TGTGCCAGCAGCCCGGAGGGATACAGGGTAGGCAATCAGCCCCAGCATTTT

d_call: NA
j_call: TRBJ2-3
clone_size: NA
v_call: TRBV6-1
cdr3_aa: CASIRGGTDTQYF
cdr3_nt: TGTGCCAGCATCCGGGGCGGCACAGATACGCAGTATTTT

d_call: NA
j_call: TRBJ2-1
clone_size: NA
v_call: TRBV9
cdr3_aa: CASSSNINEQFF
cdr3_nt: TGTGCCAGCAGCAGTAATATCAATGAGCAGTTCTTC

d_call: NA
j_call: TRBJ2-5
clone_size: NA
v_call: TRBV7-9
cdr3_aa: CASSPPALQETQYF
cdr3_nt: TGTGCCAGCAGCCCCCCTGCACTTCAAGAGACCCAGTACTTC

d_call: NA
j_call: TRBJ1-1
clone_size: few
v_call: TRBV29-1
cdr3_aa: CSVNQAFF
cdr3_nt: TGCAGCGTTAACCAAGCTTTCTTT

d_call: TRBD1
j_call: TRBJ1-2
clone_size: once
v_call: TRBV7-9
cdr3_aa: CASSLGDRVLYGYTF
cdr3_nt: TGTGCCAGCAGCCTAGGGGACAGAGTGCTTTATGGCTACACCTTC

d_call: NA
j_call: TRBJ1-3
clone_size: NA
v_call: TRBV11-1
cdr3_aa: CASSLDLRETGNTIYF
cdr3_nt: TGTGCCAGCAGCTTAGACCTCCGGGAAACTGGAAACACCATATATTTT

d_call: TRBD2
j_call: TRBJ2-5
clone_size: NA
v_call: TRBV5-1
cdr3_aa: CASSPAAGGILETQYF
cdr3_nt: TGCGCCAGCAGCCCCGCCGCGGGGGGGATCTTAGAGACCCAGTACTTC

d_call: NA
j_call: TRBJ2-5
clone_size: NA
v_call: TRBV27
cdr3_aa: CASSPVGQTKETQYF
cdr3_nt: TGTGCCAGCAGCCCCGTGGGACAAACCAAGGAGACCCAGTACTTC

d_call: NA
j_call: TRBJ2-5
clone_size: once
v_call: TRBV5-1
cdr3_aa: CASSLGVSLPTETQYF
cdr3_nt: TGCGCCAGCAGCTTGGGAGTGTCTTTACCAACGGAGACCCAGTACTTC

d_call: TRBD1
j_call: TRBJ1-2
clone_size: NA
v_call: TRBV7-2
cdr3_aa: CASSSPGQGLRNYGYTF
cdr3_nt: TGTGCCAGCAGCTCACCGGGACAGGGCCTTAGAAACTATGGCTACACCTTC

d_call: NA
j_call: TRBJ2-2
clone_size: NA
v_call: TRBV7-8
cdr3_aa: CASSLFAGELFF
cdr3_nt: TGTGCCAGCAGCTTATTCGCCGGGGAGCTGTTTTTT

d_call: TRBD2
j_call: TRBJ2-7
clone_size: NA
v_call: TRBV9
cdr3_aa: CASSVGSGTAYEQYF
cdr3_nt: TGTGCCAGCAGCGTAGGGAGCGGGACCGCCTACGAGCAGTACTTC